This T cell receptor beta chain was found in a study of tumor-infiltrating lymphocytes in primary liver carcinoma. With a constant-region primer, TCR beta cDNA was made from around 530 ng of total RNA. TCR beta libraries came from three nested multiplex PCR rounds using slightly modified ARM-PCR. TCRdb reanalysed the multiplex PCR reads using MiXCR and keeps one entry per CDR3 protein. This repertoire shows a few hundred thousand distinct CDR3 sequences, more than 55% found once; its top ten account for 15% to 20%. Germline DNA was also extracted, and blood RNA was taken from unsorted whole blood. This clonotype came up many times. This TCR was sampled from a woman aged 25 to 45 with primary liver carcinoma and hepatitis B virus infection. Sequencing was performed on peripheral blood.

The CDR3 is CASSSRDTQYF. CDR3 nucleotide sequence: TGTGCCAGCAGCTCAAGAGATACGCAGTATTTT. The V gene is TRBV6-2 or TRBV6-3, the J gene TRBJ2-3; D call uncertain. Germline V gene lookup returns CDR1 MNHEY and CDR2 SVGEGT. V was clipped by 6 bases and J by 5 bases, with 6 bases between them. CDR3 length: 11 amino acids.